This paragraph covers one TCR beta chain sequence. The target antigen is unknown. This sample is drawn from a study of T cells in Graves' hyperthyroidism and ophthalmopathy. Overall study context: Peripheral blood collection took place at initial diagnosis, before any treatment.

Based on clinical symptoms, serum thyroxine and TRAb, thyroid ultrasound and orbital computed tomography, diagnoses were reached. The sample, blood from the first hyperthyroidism diagnosis, precedes any ophthalmopathy symptoms. This CDR3 region has 14 residues. Germline CDR1 is SQVTM and CDR2 is ANQGSEA. Amplification of TCR beta CDR3 regions was performed using RNA transcripts as template. HTBI primers drove first-round RT-PCR of the TCR CDR3. TCRdb re-called the multiplex PCR reads with MiXCR, one entry per CDR3 protein. The sample records hundreds of thousands of distinct CDR3 sequences, over 15% being singletons. The study's findings and limits: Researchers found most expanded thyroid clonotypes above 0.001 in blood as well.

The chain couples TRBV29-1 to TRBJ1-1; a possible D gene is TRBD1 (6 bases). Sequencing was performed on blood. The sequence was obtained from a woman aged 45-65 years with Graves' hyperthyroidism that later progressed to Graves' ophthalmopathy. The CDR3 region is CRVELEGGGPEAFF. In nucleotides, the CDR3 is TGCAGAGTCGAACTAGAGGGGGGAGGCCCTGAAGCTTTCTTT.